The 22 T cell receptor beta chains below were found in one sample sequenced in a study of cytomegalovirus exposure and HLA in healthy donors. PCR was performed using 60 Vbeta and 13 Jbeta primers. TCRdb keeps only in-frame clones here, not all; method: immunoSEQ multiplex PCR. Its clone listing holds fewer than 250,000 clones. Sequenced input: PBMCs. Receptors originate from a woman in her twenties or thirties in good health and CMV-seropositive.

The J gene is TRBJ2-7, the V gene TRBV13; 11 bases are a match to TRBD2. Unmatched junction bases numbered 13, after V lost 5 bases and J lost 4 bases. CDR3 size: 17 residues. From germline, CDR1 is PRHDT and CDR2 FYEKMQ (reference sequence). The CDR3 bases are TGTGCCAGCAGCCCGAGTTGGGCTAGCGGGAGGTCTTACGAGCAGTACTTC. Protein product: CASSPSWASGRSYEQYF.

The chain carries TRBV11-2 and TRBJ2-3; 10 bases agree with TRBD2. CDR1 is SGHAT and CDR2 is FQNNGV in the germline V gene. Trimming cost V 1 base and J 2 bases; bases outside gene matches: 3. CDR3 length: 16 amino acids. The CDR3 protein is CASSLGTSGYTDTQYF. CDR3 bases: TGTGCCAGCAGCTTAGGGACTAGCGGATACACAGATACGCAGTATTTT.

The chain has TRBV13 and TRBJ2-4; 14 nucleotides agree with TRBD2. Germline CDR1 PRHDT, CDR2 FYEKMQ (reference sequence). The trim removed 5 bases at V and 3 bases at J, leaving 6 bases unmatched. This CDR3 is built from 17 residues. The CDR3 loop reads CASSPTGTSGSKNIQYF. For the CDR3, the DNA is TGTGCCAGCAGCCCTACCGGGACTAGCGGGAGCAAAAACATTCAGTACTTC.

The rearrangement joins TRBV7-9 to TRBJ2-5; D unclear. This CDR3 has 14 amino acids. The V end lost 2 bases, the J end lost 2 bases, and 9 bases lay between the germline ends. Germline V CDR1 and CDR2: SEHNR, FQNEAQ (reference sequence). The CDR3 here is CASSLPPPQETQYF. In DNA form, the CDR3 reads TGTGCCAGCAGCTTACCCCCCCCTCAAGAGACCCAGTACTTC.

The J gene is TRBJ2-7, the V gene TRBV7-6; 9 bases fit TRBD1. The CDR3 loop spans 15 amino acids. The V gene's germline CDR1 is SGHVS and CDR2 FNYEAQ. With 1 base clipped from V and 5 bases from J, the junction kept 6 bases outside the gene matches. CDR3 amino acids: CASSLGPGQGHEQYF. The CDR3, as DNA: TGTGCCAGCAGCTTAGGGCCGGGACAGGGCCACGAGCAGTACTTC.

Concerning this clone itself: Sequence at one end of the junction differs from germline and may be a read error. The chain joins TRBV7-9 to TRBJ1-2, with unresolved D. Germline CDR1 SEHNR, CDR2 FQNEAQ (reference sequence). This CDR3 region has 14 residues. This chain's CDR3 is CASSLAEGGYGYTF. CDR3 sequence (DNA): TGTGCCAGCAGCCTAGCAGAGGGAGGTTATGGCTACACCTTC.

J is TRBJ1-1 and V is TRBV19, with TRBD1 identical over 8 bases. After removal of 4 bases from V and 7 bases from J, the junction contained 14 bases not matched to a gene. The CDR3 covers 16 residues. Germline V gives CDR1 LNHDA, CDR2 SQIVND (reference sequence). DNA for the CDR3: TGTGCCAGTAGTACCTATTTGACAGGGGCCCTCGTTGAAGCTTTCTTT. This codes for CASSTYLTGALVEAFF.

The CDR3, as DNA: TGTGCCAGCTCACCACGACAGACCATGAACACTGAAGCTTTCTTT. Amino acid sequence: CASSPRQTMNTEAFF. This sequence joins TRBV18 and TRBJ1-1; tentative D call: TRBD1 (5 bases). Trimming took 1 base from V and 0 from J, leaving 9 bases between them. CDR3 length: 15 amino acids. The germline V gene encodes CDR1 KGHSH and CDR2 LQKENI.

The rearrangement uses TRBV30 and TRBJ1-5; 9 bases fit TRBD1. The CDR3 contains 13 residues. After removal of 5 bases from V and 5 bases from J, the junction contained 4 bases not matched to a gene. Germline values: CDR1 GTSNPN, CDR2 SVGIG (reference sequence). The CDR3 here is CAWARQGDQPQHF. In DNA, the CDR3 is TGTGCCTGGGCTCGACAGGGGGATCAGCCCCAGCATTTT.

The CDR3 loop is CASSPWAHNEAFF. CDR3 nucleotide sequence: TGTGCCAGCAGCCCCTGGGCGCACAATGAAGCTTTCTTT. The chain is built from TRBV14 and TRBJ1-1, with D hard to call. The CDR3 is 13 amino acids. The V and J ends lost 4 bases and 7 bases respectively, with 13 bases between them. CDR1 and CDR2 from the germline V gene are SGHDN and FVKESK.

In nucleotides, the CDR3 is TGTGCCTGGAGTGTCCGAGAAAACTCCAATGAGCAGTTCTTC. Its translation: CAWSVRENSNEQFF. This sequence joins TRBV30 and TRBJ2-1; D not resolved. Germline CDR1 is GTSNPN and CDR2 is SVGIG (reference sequence). The CDR3 is made up of 14 amino acids. Trimming cost V 0 bases and J 6 bases, with 12 bases left between them.

The rearrangement uses TRBV10-2 and TRBJ2-2, with TRBD1 identical over 8 bases. V was clipped by 5 bases and J by 3 bases; unmatched bases: 8. Germline V gene data show CDR1 as WSHSY and CDR2 as SAAADI. The CDR3 totals 16 residues. The CDR3 nucleotides are TGCGCCAGCAGTCATGACAGGGGATTTGACACCGGGGAGCTGTTTTTT. It specifies CASSHDRGFDTGELFF.

This chain joins TRBV6-1 and TRBJ1-2; 10 bases agree with TRBD1. The V segment lost 4 bases and the J segment 2 bases; nucleotides outside the gene matches: 4. Germline CDR1 and CDR2: MNHNS and SASEGT. CDR3 length: 15 amino acids. The CDR3 here is CASSAPGQGNYGYTF. The CDR3 bases are TGTGCCAGCAGTGCCCCGGGACAGGGGAACTATGGCTACACCTTC.

The gene calls are TRBV5-1 and TRBJ1-4; possible D gene TRBD1, 6 bases. The ends were cut back, 1 base at V and 8 bases at J, with 18 bases in the middle. Germline V gene data show CDR1 as SGHRS and CDR2 as YFSETQ. The length of the CDR3 is 16 residues. CDR3 in DNA: TGCGCCAGCAGCTTGACAACAGGGACCGGGGTGGAAAAACTGTTTTTT. Encoded protein: CASSLTTGTGVEKLFF.

The chain carries TRBV19 and TRBJ1-5; 9 bases map to TRBD1. Germline lookup yields CDR1 LNHDA and CDR2 SQIVND (reference sequence). J lost 4 bases, V lost 7 bases, and 11 bases had no gene match. This CDR3 is built from 16 residues. CDR3 nucleotide sequence: TGTGCCAGTACCAACTTTATCGGGACAGGGAATCAGCCCCAGCATTTT. It encodes CASTNFIGTGNQPQHF.

The chain links TRBV5-1 to TRBJ2-1; perhaps TRBD2 as D (6 bases). V was shortened by 3 bases and J by 3 bases, with 13 bases between the two germline ends. The CDR3 extends over 15 amino acids. The germline gives CDR1 SGHRS, CDR2 YFSETQ. The CDR3, as DNA: TGCGCCAGCAGCTCCGATAGCGGAGACTACAATGAGCAGTTCTTC. It is translated as CASSSDSGDYNEQFF.

The chain uses TRBV9 and TRBJ2-7; a possible D gene is TRBD2 (5 bases). The germline gives CDR1 SGDLS, CDR2 YYNGEE. The germline V and J ends were trimmed by 0 bases and 2 bases, with 9 bases remaining between them. The CDR3 sequence is 14 residues long. As DNA, the CDR3 is TGTGCCAGCAGCGTAGGAGCGGTGACCTACGAGCAGTACTTC. Translating gives CASSVGAVTYEQYF.

The gene calls are TRBV6-5 and TRBJ2-7, with 7 bases aligning to TRBD2. After removal of 4 bases from V and 1 base from J, the junction contained 4 bases not matched to a gene. Germline CDR1 reads MNHEY; CDR2 reads SVGAGI. The CDR3 is 14 residues long. This CDR3 is CASSWTRESYEQYF. CDR3 nucleotide sequence: TGTGCCAGCAGTTGGACTAGGGAGTCCTACGAGCAGTACTTC.

The rearrangement links TRBV5-1 to TRBJ1-4, with 8 nucleotides matching TRBD1. Trimming removed 4 bases from V and 2 bases from J; junction bases left unmatched: 13. Germline lookup yields CDR1 SGHRS and CDR2 YFSETQ. This CDR3 spans 18 amino acids. CDR3 protein: CASSKGQGLTLTNEKLFF. For the CDR3, the DNA is TGCGCCAGCAGCAAAGGACAGGGACTCACTCTCACTAATGAAAAACTGTTTTTT. The whole variable domain, remainder taken from reference TRBV5-1 and TRBJ1-4, is KAGVTQTPRYLIKTRGQQVTLSCSPISGHRSVSWYQQTPGQGLQFLFEYFSETQRNKGNFPGRFSGRQFSNSRSEMNVSTLELGDSALYLCASSKGQGLTLTNEKLFFGSGTQLSVL.

The chain employs TRBV29-1 and TRBJ2-3; a weak D match, TRBD1 (5 bases). CDR3 length equals 15 residues. The ends were cut back, 5 bases at V and 1 base at J, with 16 bases in the middle. Looked up from germline, CDR1 is SQVTM and CDR2 is ANQGSEA. The CDR3 DNA is TGCAGCGTTCTAAGACCGGACACCGGCACAGATACGCAGTATTTT. Protein sequence: CSVLRPDTGTDTQYF.

V and J are TRBV7-2 and TRBJ2-7; 10 bases line up with TRBD1. Germline CDR1 SGHTA, CDR2 FQGNSA. The CDR3 contains 14 residues. The ends lost 3 bases at V and 6 bases at J; junction bases unmatched: 5. The chain's CDR3 is CASSFQTGGSEQYF. As DNA, the CDR3 is TGTGCCAGCAGCTTCCAGACAGGGGGCTCCGAGCAGTACTTC.

The chain recombines TRBV5-4 with TRBJ2-3; D is perhaps TRBD1 (5 bases). This CDR3 region has 16 residues. CDR1 and CDR2 from the germline V gene are SGHNT and YYREEE (reference sequence). V gave up 0 bases and J gave up 2 bases, with 13 bases separating them. The CDR3 DNA reads as TGTGCCAGCAGCTTGGATGATCAGGGCTACACAGATACGCAGTATTTT. Amino acid sequence: CASSLDDQGYTDTQYF.